The rows below give T cell receptor beta chains drawn from one sample of a study of Graves' ophthalmopathy and Graves' hyperthyroidism. TCRdb called the multiplex PCR reads again in MiXCR, with one record for every CDR3 protein. In the table there are fewer than 400,000 distinct CDR3 sequences, about 16% of which are singletons. Sequenced input: peripheral blood. The receptors come from a woman under 30 with Graves' ophthalmopathy. Both conserved end residues are trimmed from each CDR3. Fields, in order: J gene, V gene, CDR3 protein.

J: TRBJ2-7; V: TRBV3-1; CDR3: ASSQSPGDSYEQY
J: TRBJ2-5; V: TRBV7-2; CDR3: ASSRNRGEETQY
J: TRBJ2-7; V: TRBV7-2; CDR3: ASSSILGEQY
J: TRBJ2-5; V: TRBV18; CDR3: ASSGVKGAKETQY
J: TRBJ1-6; V: TRBV11-2; CDR3: ASSLVLGGDSPLH
J: TRBJ1-2; V: TRBV10-3; CDR3: AISESYQLRGGYT
J: TRBJ2-5; V: TRBV20-1; CDR3: SALSPNTGERETQY
J: TRBJ2-7; V: TRBV6-1; CDR3: ASVGAASYEQY
J: TRBJ2-2; V: TRBV24-1; CDR3: ATSDPTSGGPPNTGELF
J: TRBJ1-2; V: TRBV12-5; CDR3: ASARDNYGYT
J: TRBJ2-7; V: TRBV28; CDR3: ASHPGGSLITYEQY
J: TRBJ2-5; V: TRBV6-2/TRBV6-3; CDR3: ASSHHSGQETQY
J: TRBJ1-1; V: TRBV4-1; CDR3: ASSFEGVNTEAF
J: TRBJ2-7; V: TRBV14; CDR3: ASSQDWGSEQY
J: TRBJ1-2; V: TRBV30; CDR3: AWRTGPWGYGYT
J: TRBJ1-6; V: TRBV19; CDR3: ASSDRGQNSPLH
J: TRBJ2-5; V: TRBV28; CDR3: ASSPTLEERWETQY
J: TRBJ2-2; V: TRBV7-2; CDR3: ASSYRRAGQKLRELF
J: TRBJ2-7; V: TRBV4-3; CDR3: ASSQTTGPNSYEQY
J: TRBJ2-5; V: TRBV4-2; CDR3: ASSQDAWKGAETQY